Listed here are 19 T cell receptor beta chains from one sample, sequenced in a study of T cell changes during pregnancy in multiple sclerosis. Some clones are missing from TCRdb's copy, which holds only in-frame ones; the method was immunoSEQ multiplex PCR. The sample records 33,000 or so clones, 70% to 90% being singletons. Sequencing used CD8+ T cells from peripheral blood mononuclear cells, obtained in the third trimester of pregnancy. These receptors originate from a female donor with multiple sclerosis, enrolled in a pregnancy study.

CDR3 coding DNA: TGCGCCAGCAGCCACGACGACAGCTACGAGCAGTACTTC. Its translation: CASSHDDSYEQYF. The chain combines TRBV4-1 with TRBJ2-7, with D tentatively TRBD1 (5 bases). The CDR3 consists of 13 residues. Trimming cost V 3 bases and J 3 bases, with 9 bases left between them. Germline CDR1 reads MGHRA; CDR2 reads YSYEKL.

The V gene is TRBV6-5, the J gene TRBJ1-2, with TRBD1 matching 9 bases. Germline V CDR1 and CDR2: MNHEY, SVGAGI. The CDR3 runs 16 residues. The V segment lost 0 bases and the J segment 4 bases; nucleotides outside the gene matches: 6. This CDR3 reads CASSYSETGGPYGYTF. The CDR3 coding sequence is TGTGCCAGCAGTTACTCGGAGACAGGGGGACCCTATGGCTACACCTTC.

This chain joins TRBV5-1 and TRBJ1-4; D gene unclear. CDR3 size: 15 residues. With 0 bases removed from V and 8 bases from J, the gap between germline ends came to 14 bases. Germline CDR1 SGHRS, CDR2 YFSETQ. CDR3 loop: CASSLEGSAEEKLFF. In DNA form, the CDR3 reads TGCGCCAGCAGCTTGGAAGGCTCCGCGGAGGAAAAACTGTTTTTT. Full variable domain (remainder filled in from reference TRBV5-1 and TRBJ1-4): KAGVTQTPRYLIKTRGQQVTLSCSPISGHRSVSWYQQTPGQGLQFLFEYFSETQRNKGNFPGRFSGRQFSNSRSEMNVSTLELGDSALYLCASSLEGSAEEKLFFGSGTQLSVL.

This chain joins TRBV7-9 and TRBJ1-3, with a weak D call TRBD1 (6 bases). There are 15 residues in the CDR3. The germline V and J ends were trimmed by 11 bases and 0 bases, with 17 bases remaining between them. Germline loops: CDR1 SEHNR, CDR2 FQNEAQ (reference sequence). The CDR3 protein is CAYSGQGSSGNTIYF. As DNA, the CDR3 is TGTGCCTATTCTGGTCAGGGGTCCTCTGGAAACACCATATATTTT.

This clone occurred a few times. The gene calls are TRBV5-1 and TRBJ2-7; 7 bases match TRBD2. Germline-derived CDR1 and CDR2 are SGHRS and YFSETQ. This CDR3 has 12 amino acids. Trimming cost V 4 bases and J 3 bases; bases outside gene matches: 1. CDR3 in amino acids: CASSPGGYEQYF. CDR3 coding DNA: TGCGCCAGCAGCCCGGGAGGCTACGAGCAGTACTTC.

Here the CDR3 reads CASSPGGRGSSNTQYF. The CDR3 bases are TGTGCCAGCTCACCAGGAGGCCGTGGTTCTAGCAATACGCAGTATTTT. This rearrangement joins TRBV18 to TRBJ2-3, with a possible D match to TRBD2 (5 bases). The germline gives CDR1 KGHSH, CDR2 LQKENI. Trimming took off 2 bases at V and 7 bases at J, with 19 bases between the two ends. This CDR3 comprises 16 residues.

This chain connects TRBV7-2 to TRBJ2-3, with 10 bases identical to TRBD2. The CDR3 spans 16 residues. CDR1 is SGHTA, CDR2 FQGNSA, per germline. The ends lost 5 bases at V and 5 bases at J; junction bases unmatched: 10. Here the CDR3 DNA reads TGTGCCAGCAGCAAGTCTAGCGGGAGAAAGAGAGATACGCAGTATTTT. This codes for CASSKSSGRKRDTQYF.

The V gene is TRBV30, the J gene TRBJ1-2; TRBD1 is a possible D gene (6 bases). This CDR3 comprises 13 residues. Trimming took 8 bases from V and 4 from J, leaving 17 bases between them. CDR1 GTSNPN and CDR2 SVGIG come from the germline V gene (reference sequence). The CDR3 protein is CAAYFGGFYGYTF. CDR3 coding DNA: TGTGCCGCCTATTTTGGGGGCTTCTATGGCTACACCTTC.

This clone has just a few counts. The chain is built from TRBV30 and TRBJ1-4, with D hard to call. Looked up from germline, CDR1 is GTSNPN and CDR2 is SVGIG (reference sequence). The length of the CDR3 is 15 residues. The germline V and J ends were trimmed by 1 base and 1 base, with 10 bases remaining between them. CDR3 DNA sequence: TGTGCCTGGAGTGGAGGGATTATAACTAATGAAAAACTGTTTTTT. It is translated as CAWSGGIITNEKLFF.

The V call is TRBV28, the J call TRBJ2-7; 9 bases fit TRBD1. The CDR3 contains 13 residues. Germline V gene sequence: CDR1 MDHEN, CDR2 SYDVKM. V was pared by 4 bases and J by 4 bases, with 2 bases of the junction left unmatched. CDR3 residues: CASSSDRGYEQYF. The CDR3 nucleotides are TGTGCCAGCAGTTCGGACAGGGGATACGAGCAGTACTTC.

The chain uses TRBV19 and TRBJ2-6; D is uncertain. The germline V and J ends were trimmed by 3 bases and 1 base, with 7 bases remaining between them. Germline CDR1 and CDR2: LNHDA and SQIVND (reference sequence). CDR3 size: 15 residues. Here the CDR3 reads CASSMSSSGANVLTF. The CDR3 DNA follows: TGTGCCAGTAGTATGTCCAGTTCTGGGGCCAACGTCCTGACTTTC.

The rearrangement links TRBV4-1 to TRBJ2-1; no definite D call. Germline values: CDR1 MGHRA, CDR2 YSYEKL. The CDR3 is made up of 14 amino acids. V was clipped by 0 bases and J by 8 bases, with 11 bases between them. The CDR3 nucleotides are TGCGCCAGCAGCCAAGAGCGGTTTATGGATGAGCAGTTCTTC. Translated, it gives CASSQERFMDEQFF.

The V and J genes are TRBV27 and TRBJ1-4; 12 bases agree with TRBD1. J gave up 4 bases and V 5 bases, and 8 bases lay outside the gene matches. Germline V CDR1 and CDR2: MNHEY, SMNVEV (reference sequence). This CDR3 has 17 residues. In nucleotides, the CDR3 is TGTGCCAGCAGTCCCCGGGACAGGGGGCGAGGTAATGAAAAACTGTTTTTT. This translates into CASSPRDRGRGNEKLFF.

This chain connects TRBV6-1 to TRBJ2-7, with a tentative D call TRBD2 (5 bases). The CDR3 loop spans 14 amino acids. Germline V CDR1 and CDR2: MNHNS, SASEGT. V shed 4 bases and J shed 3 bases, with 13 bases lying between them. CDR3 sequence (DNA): TGTGCCAGCAGTGTAGCTGGACTGCTCTACGAGCAGTACTTC. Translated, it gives CASSVAGLLYEQYF.

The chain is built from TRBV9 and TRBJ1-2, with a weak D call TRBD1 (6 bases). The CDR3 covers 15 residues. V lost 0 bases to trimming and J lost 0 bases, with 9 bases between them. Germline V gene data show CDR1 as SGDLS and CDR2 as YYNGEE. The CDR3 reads CASSVGDKSNYGYTF. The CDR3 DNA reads TGTGCCAGCAGCGTAGGGGACAAATCTAACTATGGCTACACCTTC.

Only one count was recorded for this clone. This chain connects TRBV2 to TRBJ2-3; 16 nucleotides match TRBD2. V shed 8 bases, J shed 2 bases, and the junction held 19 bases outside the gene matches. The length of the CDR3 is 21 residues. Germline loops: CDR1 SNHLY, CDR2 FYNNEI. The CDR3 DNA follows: TGTGCCAGCTGGGGGCAGGGGACTAGCGGGAGGGCACAAACCTCCACAGATACGCAGTATTTT. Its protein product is CASWGQGTSGRAQTSTDTQYF. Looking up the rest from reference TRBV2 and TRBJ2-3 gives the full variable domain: EPEVTQTPSHQVTQMGQEVILRCVPISNHLYFYWYRQILGQKVEFLVSFYNNEISEKSEIFDDQFSVERPDGSNFTLKIRSTKLEDSAMYFCASWGQGTSGRAQTSTDTQYFGPGTRLTVL.

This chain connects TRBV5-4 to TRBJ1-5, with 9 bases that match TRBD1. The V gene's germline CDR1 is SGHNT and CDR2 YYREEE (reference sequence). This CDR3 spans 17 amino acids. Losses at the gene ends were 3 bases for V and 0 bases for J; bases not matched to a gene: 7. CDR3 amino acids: CASSYGTGPYSNQPQHF. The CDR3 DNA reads TGTGCCAGCAGCTACGGGACAGGGCCATATAGCAATCAGCCCCAGCATTTT.

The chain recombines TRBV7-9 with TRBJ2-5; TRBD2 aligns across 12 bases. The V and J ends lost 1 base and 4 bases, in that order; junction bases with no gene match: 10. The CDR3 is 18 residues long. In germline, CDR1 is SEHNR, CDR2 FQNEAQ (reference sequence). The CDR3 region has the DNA TGTGCCAGCAGCTTAGATTTGGCTAGCGGGGGGGCAAGAGAGACCCAGTACTTC. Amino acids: CASSLDLASGGARETQYF. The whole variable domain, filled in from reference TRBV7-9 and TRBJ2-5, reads DTGVSQNPRHKITKRGQNVTFRCDPISEHNRLYWYRQTLGQGPEFLTYFQNEAQLEKSRLLSDRFSAERPKGSFSTLEIQRTEQGDSAMYLCASSLDLASGGARETQYFGPGTRLLVL.

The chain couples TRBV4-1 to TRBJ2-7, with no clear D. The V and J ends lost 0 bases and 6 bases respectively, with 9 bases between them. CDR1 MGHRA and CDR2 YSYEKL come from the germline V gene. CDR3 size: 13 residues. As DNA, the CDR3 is TGCGCCAGCAGCCAAGACGTTCCCCTCGAGCAGTACTTC. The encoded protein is CASSQDVPLEQYF.